This TCR beta chain came from a study of HIV-infected patients and healthy controls. Study-level findings and limits: Significantly higher mean Gini indices appeared in HIV-infected repertoires, possibly reflecting oligoclonality.

Germline loops: CDR1 SGHNT, CDR2 YENEEA. Trimming left V 4 bases short and J 4 bases short, with 16 bases between. The CDR3 covers 15 residues. This clonotype qualifies as medium-sized. As yet, its antigen is unknown. Approximately 500 ng RNA was reverse transcribed with alpha and beta constant-region primers. Alpha and beta chain libraries were made separately by chain-specific third strand synthesis with multiplexing indices. After a brief PCR adding P5, P7 and a second index, roughly 23 amplification cycles followed. TCRdb re-analysed the 5' RACE reads in MiXCR, keeping a single row per CDR3 protein. The data hold 4,500 to 7,000 distinct CDR3 sequences, with 10% to 13% observed a single time. No cell fractionation was done, so the repertoire covers all unsorted peripheral blood T cells.

Source: blood, taken before antiretroviral therapy. The receptor was isolated from an adult with HIV infection. The chain links TRBV11-3 to TRBJ1-2; D is undetermined. The CDR3 here is CASSCGREYIYGYTF. In DNA form, the CDR3 reads TGTGCCAGCAGCTGTGGACGGGAATATATCTATGGCTACACCTTC. Full variable domain (remainder filled in from reference TRBV11-3 and TRBJ1-2): EAGVVQSPRYKIIEKKQPVAFWCNPISGHNTLYWYLQNLGQGPELLIRYENEEAVDDSQLPKDRFSAERLKGVDSTLKIQPAELGDSAVYLCASSCGREYIYGYTFGSGTRLTVV.